This T cell receptor beta chain comes out of a study of blood T cell repertoires in COVID-19 (dated by TCRdb to between 2020 and 2021). Background on the whole study: Samples covering the acute and convalescent phases of COVID-19 were provided by collaborators in the United States, Italy and Spain. Nearly every sample came with metadata listing a de-identified subject ID, COVID-19 status, age in years and sex. Samples came from the ongoing ImmuneRACE study (first 160 participants) plus 1,254 subjects from 6 global collaborators. The dataset comprised deeply sampled blood TCRbeta repertoires from subjects exposed to, actively infected with, or recovered from COVID-19. The material from the prospective study consisted of cDNA or gDNA derived from T cells, B-cell-depleted T cells, or PBMCs. The repertoires were released in a freely available public database intended as a resource for research on the immune response to SARS-CoV-2. HLA class I and class II types, where available, came from metadata supplied by the sample provider rather than from assay-based typing.

Participants in the prospective study were enrolled through a virtual design, were aged about 18 to 90 years, and lived in some 24 United States geographic areas. In the prospective study, participants were assigned to cohorts based on the clinical history participants reported in a screening survey and a study questionnaire. Exposed participants had been in contact with someone with a PCR-confirmed or clinician-diagnosed COVID-19 case within 2 weeks of study entry. Mobile phlebotomists in the prospective study collected whole blood, serum and a nasopharyngeal or oropharyngeal swab from every participant. Participants in the prospective study had the option to provide additional blood draws and questionnaires over a roughly 2-month period. Blood samples from the prospective study were shipped frozen or at room temperature prior to DNA extraction. The CDR3 goes from the cysteine to the phenylalanine over 13 residues. The CDR3 DNA has 39 bases and is translated from base 1. CDR1 and CDR2 were assigned from the germline V gene as MGHDK and SYGVNS. V drops 2 bases and J drops 8 bases, leaving 12 bases in between.

TCRbeta CDR3 regions were amplified from genomic DNA by means of the immunoSEQ Assay, a bias-controlled multiplex PCR. Per the authors' processing: The number of nucleated cells in each sample was estimated from the amplification of reference gene primers within the assay. To quantify the absolute abundance of each unique TCRbeta CDR3 rearrangement, sequence reads were collapsed and filtered. For each sample, productive Simpson clonality was calculated as the square root of Simpson's diversity index over productive rearrangements. Held by TCRdb, this immuneACCESS table contains in-frame sequences only and omits some clones. Under half of the omission traces to an unresolved V gene where checked; the cause of the rest is unknown. The V and J calls and clone size come from that table; D and trimming were worked out from the DNA. Within this sample are under 400,000 clones, with about 88% of them counted one time only. The ten largest clonotypes hold just over 1% of the sample.

This clone was found once. Its antigen is still unknown. The sample holds no much larger clone one base away, and base qualities are not on file. Results the study describes overall, beyond this receptor: Clinical and demographic metadata were provided uncurated, with the amount varying by source and participant.

This clonotype was obtained from a woman aged 25 to 45 who had been exposed to COVID-19. Sample: PBMCs or T cells enriched from blood (not recorded which). The rearranged chain carries TRBV25-1 and TRBJ1-2, with no confidently assigned D gene. CDR3 protein: CASSEPTIGGYTF. At the DNA level, the sequence is TGTGCCAGCAGTGAACCAACTATTGGAGGCTACACCTTC.